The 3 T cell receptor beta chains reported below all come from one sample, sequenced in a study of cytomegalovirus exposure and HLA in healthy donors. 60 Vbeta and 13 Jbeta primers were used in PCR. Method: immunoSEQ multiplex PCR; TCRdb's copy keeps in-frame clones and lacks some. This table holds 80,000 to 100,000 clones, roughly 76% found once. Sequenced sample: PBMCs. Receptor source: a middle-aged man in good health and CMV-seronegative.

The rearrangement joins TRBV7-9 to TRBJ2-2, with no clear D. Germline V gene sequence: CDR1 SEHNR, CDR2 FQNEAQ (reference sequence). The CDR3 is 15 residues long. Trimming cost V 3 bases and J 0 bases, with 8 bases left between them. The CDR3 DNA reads TGTGCCAGCAGCTTCCCCTTCCCGAACACCGGGGAGCTGTTTTTT. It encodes CASSFPFPNTGELFF.

For the CDR3, the DNA is TGTGCCAGCAGCTTGGGAGGGCCAAATCAGCCCCAGCATTTT. It yields the protein CASSLGGPNQPQHF. This rearrangement joins TRBV5-4 to TRBJ1-5; no clear D gene. The V end lost 0 bases, the J end lost 4 bases, and 8 bases lay between the germline ends. CDR3 size: 14 residues. The V gene's germline CDR1 is SGHNT and CDR2 YYREEE (reference sequence).

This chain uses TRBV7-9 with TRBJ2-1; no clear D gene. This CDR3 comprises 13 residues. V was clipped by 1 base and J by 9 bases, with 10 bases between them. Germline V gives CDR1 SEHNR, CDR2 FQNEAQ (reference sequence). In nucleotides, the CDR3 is TGTGCCAGCAGCTTAGTAGGTCGCGGTGAGCAGTTCTTC. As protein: CASSLVGRGEQFF.